This T cell receptor beta chain is from a study of blood T cell repertoires in COVID-19. Background on the study: COVID-19 samples from acute and convalescent phases originated in the United States, Italy and Spain. From T cells, B-cell-depleted T cells, or PBMCs came the material, which was cDNA or gDNA.

Measured with immunoSEQ multiplex PCR; TCRdb has only the in-frame clones, and not every one. The table includes roughly 200,000 clones, about 90% detected once. Losses at the gene ends were 2 bases for V and 1 base for J; bases not matched to a gene: 9. CDR3 length equals 17 residues. Germline lookup yields CDR1 KGHSH and CDR2 LQKENI. V usage is TRBV18 and J usage is TRBJ2-3, with 7 bases matching TRBD2. Sequenced material: peripheral blood. The TCR was taken from a young man with active or convalescent COVID-19. CDR3 residues: CASSPRRGLGRTDTQYF. The CDR3 DNA reads as TGTGCCAGCTCACCAAGGCGAGGACTAGGGCGCACAGATACGCAGTATTTT.